This section outlines one TCR beta chain sequence together with its context. Produced via immunoSEQ multiplex PCR; TCRdb's table is partial and in-frame only. The sample has about 20,000 clones, less than 60% seen once. This sample is drawn from a study of graft-versus-host responses after intestinal transplantation. As for the study in general: Each transplant was multivisceral, liver-intestinal, or isolated intestinal. Recipients across the board were started on anti-thymocyte globulin induction, then kept on tacrolimus and steroids for approximately three years. Points from the study as a whole: In recipient marrow, GvH clones were found, and some appeared first in ileum or blood.

Germline CDR1 and CDR2: SGHNT and YYREEE (reference sequence). Trimming took 3 bases from V and 4 from J; bases not matched to a gene: 14. The length of the CDR3 is 17 residues. Specimen: alloreactive CD4+ T cells from a mixed lymphocyte reaction culture, collected before intestinal transplant. Indicated subset: CFSE-low proliferating T cells sorted from roughly six-day pre-transplant mixed lymphocyte reaction (GvH or HvG direction). This chain uses TRBV5-4 with TRBJ1-2; 8 bases are a match to TRBD1. The receptor was derived from a human patient who received an intestinal transplant. The CDR3 is CASSWGQVRTHTYGYTF. The CDR3 nucleotides are TGTGCCAGCAGCTGGGGACAGGTCAGGACCCACACCTATGGCTACACCTTC.